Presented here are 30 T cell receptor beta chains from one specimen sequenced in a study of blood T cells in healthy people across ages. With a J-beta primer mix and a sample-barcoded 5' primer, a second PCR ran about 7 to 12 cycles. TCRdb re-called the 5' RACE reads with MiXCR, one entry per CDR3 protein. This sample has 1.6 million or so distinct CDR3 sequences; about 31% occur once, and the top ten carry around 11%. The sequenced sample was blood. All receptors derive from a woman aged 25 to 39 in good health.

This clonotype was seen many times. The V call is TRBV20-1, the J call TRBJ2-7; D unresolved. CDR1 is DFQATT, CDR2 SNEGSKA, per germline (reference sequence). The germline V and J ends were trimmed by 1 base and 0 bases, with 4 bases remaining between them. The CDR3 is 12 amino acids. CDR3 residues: CSARGASYEQYF. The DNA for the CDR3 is TGCAGTGCTAGAGGAGCCTCCTACGAGCAGTACTTC.

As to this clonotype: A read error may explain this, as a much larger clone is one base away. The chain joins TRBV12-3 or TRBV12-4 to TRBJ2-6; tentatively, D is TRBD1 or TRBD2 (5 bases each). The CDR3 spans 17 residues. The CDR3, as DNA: TGTGCCAGCAGTTTATCAACCGGGACCTCTGGGGCCAACGTCCCGACTTTC. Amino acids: CASSLSTGTSGANVPTF.

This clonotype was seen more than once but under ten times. For the CDR3, the DNA is TGCAGTGCTAGAGCGGCGGCAGGGTACACAGATACGCAGTATTTT. The encoded protein is CSARAAAGYTDTQYF. This chain joins TRBV20-1 and TRBJ2-3, with D perhaps TRBD1 (5 bases). CDR1 is DFQATT, CDR2 SNEGSKA, per germline (reference sequence). The V and J ends lost 1 base and 2 bases respectively, with 13 bases between them. The CDR3 is 15 residues long.

The CDR3 reads CASSQDRRAGEAFF. Written as DNA, the CDR3 is TGCGCCAGCAGCCAAGATAGGAGGGCAGGTGAAGCTTTCTTT. This chain joins TRBV4-1 and TRBJ1-1; D uncertain. Germline V gene lookup returns CDR1 MGHRA and CDR2 YSYEKL. V was shortened by 0 bases and J by 7 bases, with 12 bases between the two germline ends. The CDR3 loop spans 14 amino acids.

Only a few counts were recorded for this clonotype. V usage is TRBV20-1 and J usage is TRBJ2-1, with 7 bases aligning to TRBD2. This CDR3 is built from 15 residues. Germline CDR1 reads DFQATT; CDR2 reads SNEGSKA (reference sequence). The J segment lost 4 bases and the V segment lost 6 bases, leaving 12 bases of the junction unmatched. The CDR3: CSAEPGLQKYNEQFF. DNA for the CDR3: TGCAGTGCGGAACCGGGACTACAAAAGTACAATGAGCAGTTCTTC.

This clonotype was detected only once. Here the CDR3 reads CASSGRQGYTEAFF. The CDR3 DNA reads TGTGCCAGCAGTGGCCGACAGGGTTACACTGAAGCTTTCTTT. The V gene is TRBV25-1, the J gene TRBJ1-1; 7 bases match TRBD1. Looked up from germline, CDR1 is MGHDK and CDR2 is SYGVNS. The CDR3 covers 14 residues. The junction had 5 bases not matched to a gene; V was cut back by 4 bases and J by 3 bases. Looking up the rest from reference TRBV25-1 and TRBJ1-1 gives the full variable domain: EADIYQTPRYLVIGTGKKITLECSQTMGHDKMYWYQQDPGMELHLIHYSYGVNSTEKGDLSSESTVSRIRTEHFPLTLESARPSHTSQYLCASSGRQGYTEAFFGQGTRLTVV.

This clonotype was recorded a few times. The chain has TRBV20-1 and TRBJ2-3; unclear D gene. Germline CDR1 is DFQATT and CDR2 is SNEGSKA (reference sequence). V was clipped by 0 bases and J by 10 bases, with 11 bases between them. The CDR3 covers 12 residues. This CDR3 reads CSAREQSVAQYF. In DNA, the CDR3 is TGCAGTGCTAGAGAGCAAAGCGTGGCGCAGTATTTT.

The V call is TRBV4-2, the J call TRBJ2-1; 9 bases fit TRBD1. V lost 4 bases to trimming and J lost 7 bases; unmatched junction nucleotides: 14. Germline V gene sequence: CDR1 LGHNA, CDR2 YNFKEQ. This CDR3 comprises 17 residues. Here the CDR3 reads CASSRKGQGRNYNEQFF. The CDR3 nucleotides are TGTGCCAGCAGCCGGAAAGGACAGGGGAGGAATTATAATGAGCAGTTCTTC.

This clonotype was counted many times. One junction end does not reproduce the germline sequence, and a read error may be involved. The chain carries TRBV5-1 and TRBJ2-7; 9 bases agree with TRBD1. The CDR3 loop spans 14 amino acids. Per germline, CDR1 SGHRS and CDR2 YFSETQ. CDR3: CASSGTGSSYEQYF. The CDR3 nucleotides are TGTGCCAGCAGCGGGACAGGGAGCTCCTACGAGCAGTACTTC.

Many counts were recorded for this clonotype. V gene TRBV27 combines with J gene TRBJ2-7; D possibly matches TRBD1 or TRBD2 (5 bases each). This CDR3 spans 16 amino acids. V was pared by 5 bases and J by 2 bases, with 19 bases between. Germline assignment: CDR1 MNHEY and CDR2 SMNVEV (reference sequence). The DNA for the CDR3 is TGTGCCAGCAGTCCGTCGTTGGGGGTCGGGGCCTACGAGCAGTACTTC. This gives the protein CASSPSLGVGAYEQYF.

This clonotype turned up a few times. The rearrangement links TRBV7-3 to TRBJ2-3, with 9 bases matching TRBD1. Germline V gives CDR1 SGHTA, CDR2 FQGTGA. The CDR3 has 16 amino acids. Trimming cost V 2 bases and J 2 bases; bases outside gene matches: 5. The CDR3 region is CASSLGGQGITDTQYF. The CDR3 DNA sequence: TGTGCCAGCAGCTTAGGTGGACAGGGGATCACAGATACGCAGTATTTT.

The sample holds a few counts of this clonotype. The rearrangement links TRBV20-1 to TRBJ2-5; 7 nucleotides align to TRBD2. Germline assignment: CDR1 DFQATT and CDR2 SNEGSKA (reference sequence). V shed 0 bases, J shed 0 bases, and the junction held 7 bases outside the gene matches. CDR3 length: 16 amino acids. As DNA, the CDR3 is TGCAGTGCTAGAGATATTCGGCTAGCGGACCAAGAGACCCAGTACTTC. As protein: CSARDIRLADQETQYF.

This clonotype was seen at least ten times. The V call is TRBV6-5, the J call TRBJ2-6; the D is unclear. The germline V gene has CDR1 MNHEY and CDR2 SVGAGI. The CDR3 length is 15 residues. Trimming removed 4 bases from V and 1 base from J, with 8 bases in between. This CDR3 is CASSSWLSGANVLTF. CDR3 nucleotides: TGTGCCAGCAGTTCTTGGTTGTCTGGGGCCAACGTCCTGACTTTC.

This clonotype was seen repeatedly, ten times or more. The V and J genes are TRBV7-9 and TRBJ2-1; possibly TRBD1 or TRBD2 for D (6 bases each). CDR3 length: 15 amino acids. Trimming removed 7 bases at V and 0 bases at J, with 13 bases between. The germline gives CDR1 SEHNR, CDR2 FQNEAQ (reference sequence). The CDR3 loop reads CASTIGGSSYNEQFF. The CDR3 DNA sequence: TGTGCCAGCACCATCGGGGGCAGCTCCTACAATGAGCAGTTCTTC.

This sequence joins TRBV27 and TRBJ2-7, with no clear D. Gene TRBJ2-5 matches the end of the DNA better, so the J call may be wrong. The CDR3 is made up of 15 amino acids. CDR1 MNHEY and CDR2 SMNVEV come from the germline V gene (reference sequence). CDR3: CASSSSWVVRETQYF. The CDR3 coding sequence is TGTGCCAGCAGTTCCTCGTGGGTGGTTCGGGAGACCCAGTACTTC.

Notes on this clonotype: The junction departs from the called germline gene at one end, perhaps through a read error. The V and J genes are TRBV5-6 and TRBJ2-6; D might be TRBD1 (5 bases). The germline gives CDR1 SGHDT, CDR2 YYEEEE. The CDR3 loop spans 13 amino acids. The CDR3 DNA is TGTGCCAGCAGCTTCTCTGGGGCCGACGTCCCGACTTTC. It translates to CASSFSGADVPTF.

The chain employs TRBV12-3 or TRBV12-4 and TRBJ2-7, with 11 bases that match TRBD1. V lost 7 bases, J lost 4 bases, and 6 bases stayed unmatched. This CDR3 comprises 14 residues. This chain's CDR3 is CASTSGTGGYEQYF. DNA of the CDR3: TGTGCCAGCACCTCGGGGACAGGGGGTTACGAGCAGTACTTC.

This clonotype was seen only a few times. The CDR3 spells CASSVGQGAPYGYTF. CDR3 sequence (DNA): TGTGCCAGCAGCGTAGGACAGGGGGCTCCTTATGGCTACACCTTC. This rearrangement joins TRBV9 to TRBJ1-2, with 10 bases that match TRBD1. The ends lost 0 bases at V and 5 bases at J; junction bases unmatched: 4. Germline V gene sequence: CDR1 SGDLS, CDR2 YYNGEE. The CDR3 is 15 amino acids.

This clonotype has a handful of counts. In nucleotides, the CDR3 is TGTGCCAGCAGCCCCACGTCCCTGTACCAAGAGACCCAGTACTTC. Its protein is CASSPTSLYQETQYF. V usage is TRBV11-2 and J usage is TRBJ2-5; D unclear. The CDR3 is 15 amino acids. The V end lost 5 bases, the J end lost 0 bases, and 13 bases lay between the germline ends. Looked up from germline, CDR1 is SGHAT and CDR2 is FQNNGV.

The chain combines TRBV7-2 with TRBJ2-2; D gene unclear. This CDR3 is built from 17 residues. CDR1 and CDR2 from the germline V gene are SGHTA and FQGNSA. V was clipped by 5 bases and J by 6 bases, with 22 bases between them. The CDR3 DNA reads TGTGCCAGCAGCCTGAATCTATTCTCCCCAGTGTCCGGGGAGCTGTTTTTT. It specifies CASSLNLFSPVSGELFF.

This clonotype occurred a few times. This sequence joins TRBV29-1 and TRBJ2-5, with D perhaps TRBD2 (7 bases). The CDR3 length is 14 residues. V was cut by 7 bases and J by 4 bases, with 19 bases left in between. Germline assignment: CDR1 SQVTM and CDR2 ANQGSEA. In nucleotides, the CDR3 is TGCAGCGCTAGGGGGGGAAGGGAGATAGAGACCCAGTACTTC. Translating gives CSARGGREIETQYF.

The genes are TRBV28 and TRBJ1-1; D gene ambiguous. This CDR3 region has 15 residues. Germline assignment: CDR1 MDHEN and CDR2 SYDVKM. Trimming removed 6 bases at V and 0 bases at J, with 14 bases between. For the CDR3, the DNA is TGTGCCAGCAGCCCCCCACGGCCAATGAACACTGAAGCTTTCTTT. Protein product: CASSPPRPMNTEAFF.

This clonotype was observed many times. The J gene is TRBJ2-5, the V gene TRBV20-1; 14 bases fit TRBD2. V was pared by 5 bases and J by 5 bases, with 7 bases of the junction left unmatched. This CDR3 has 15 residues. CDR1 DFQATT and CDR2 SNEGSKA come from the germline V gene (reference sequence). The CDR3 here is CSAFGLAGGAETQYF. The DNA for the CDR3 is TGCAGTGCTTTCGGACTAGCGGGAGGAGCGGAGACCCAGTACTTC.

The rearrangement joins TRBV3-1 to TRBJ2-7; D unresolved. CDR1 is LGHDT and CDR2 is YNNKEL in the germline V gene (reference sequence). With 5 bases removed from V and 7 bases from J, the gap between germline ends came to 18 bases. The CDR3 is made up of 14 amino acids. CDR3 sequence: CASSVRHWWGEQYF. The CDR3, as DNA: TGTGCCAGCAGCGTCCGGCATTGGTGGGGAGAGCAGTACTTC.

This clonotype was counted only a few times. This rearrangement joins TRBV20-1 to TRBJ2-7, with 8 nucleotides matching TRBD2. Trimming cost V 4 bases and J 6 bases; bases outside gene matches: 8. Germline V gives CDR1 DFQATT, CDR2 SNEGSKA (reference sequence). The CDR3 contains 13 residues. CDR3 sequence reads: CSAMRGLGSEQYF. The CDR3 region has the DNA TGCAGTGCTATGAGGGGACTAGGAAGCGAGCAGTACTTC.

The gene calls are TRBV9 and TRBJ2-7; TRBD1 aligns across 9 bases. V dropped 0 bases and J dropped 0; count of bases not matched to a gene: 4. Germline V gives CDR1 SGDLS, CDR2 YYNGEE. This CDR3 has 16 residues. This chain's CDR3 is CASSVEQGAYSYEQYF. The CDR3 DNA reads TGTGCCAGCAGCGTAGAACAGGGGGCTTACTCCTACGAGCAGTACTTC. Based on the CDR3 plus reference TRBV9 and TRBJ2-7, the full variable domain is DSGVTQTPKHLITATGQRVTLRCSPRSGDLSVYWYQQSLDQGLQFLIQYYNGEERAKGNILERFSAQQFPDLHSELNLSSLELGDSALYFCASSVEQGAYSYEQYFGPGTRLTVT.

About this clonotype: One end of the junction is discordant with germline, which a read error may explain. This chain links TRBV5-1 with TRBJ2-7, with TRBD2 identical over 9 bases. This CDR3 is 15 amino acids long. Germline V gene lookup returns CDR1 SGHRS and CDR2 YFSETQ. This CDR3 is CVSSLGAGGYDEQYF. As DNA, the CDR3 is TGCGTCAGCAGCTTGGGAGCGGGGGGTTATGACGAGCAGTACTTC.

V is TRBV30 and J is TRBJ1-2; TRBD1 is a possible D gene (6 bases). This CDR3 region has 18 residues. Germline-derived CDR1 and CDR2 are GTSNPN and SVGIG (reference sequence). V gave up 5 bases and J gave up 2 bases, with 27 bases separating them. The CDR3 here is CAWSLRRDNPIINYGYTF. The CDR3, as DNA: TGTGCCTGGTCCCTACGCCGGGACAACCCCATTATCAACTATGGCTACACCTTC.

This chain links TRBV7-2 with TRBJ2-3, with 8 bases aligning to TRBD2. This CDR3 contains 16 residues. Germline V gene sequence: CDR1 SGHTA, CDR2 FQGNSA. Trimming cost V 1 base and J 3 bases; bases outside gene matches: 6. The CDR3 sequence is CASSLDVAGRTDTQYF. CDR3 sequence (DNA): TGTGCCAGCAGCTTAGACGTAGCGGGAAGAACAGATACGCAGTATTTT.

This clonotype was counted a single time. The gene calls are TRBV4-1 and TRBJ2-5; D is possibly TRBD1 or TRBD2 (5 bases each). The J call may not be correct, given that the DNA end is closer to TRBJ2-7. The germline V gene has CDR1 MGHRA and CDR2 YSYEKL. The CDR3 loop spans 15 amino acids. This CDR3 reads CASSPRVGGSYEQYF. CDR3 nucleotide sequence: TGCGCCAGCAGCCCCCGGGTTGGGGGAAGTTACGAGCAGTACTTC.